This T cell receptor beta chain was obtained from a study of blood T cell repertoires in COVID-19. Study-level background: T cells, B-cell-depleted T cells, or PBMCs provided the cDNA or gDNA that served as material.

Each participant's cohort was designated according to participant-reported clinical history. Data came from immunoSEQ multiplex PCR; TCRdb stores just in-frame clones and leaves some out. Of some 300,000 clones listed, about 90% are singletons. The CDR3 has 13 residues. The germline gives CDR1 LNHDA, CDR2 SQIVND (reference sequence). Deletions cut 3 bases from V and 1 base from J, with 5 bases between. This chain connects TRBV19 to TRBJ2-3; D gene unclear. The sequenced sample was PBMCs or T cells enriched from blood (not recorded which). The sequence was obtained from a woman aged 45-60 years who had been exposed to COVID-19. Here the CDR3 DNA reads TGTGCCAGTAGTATGGAGCGCACAGATACGCAGTATTTT. Protein sequence: CASSMERTDTQYF.